These T cell receptor beta chains were read from a single sample in a study of CD8 T cells in Susac syndrome. TCRdb reanalysed the immunoSEQ multiplex PCR reads using MiXCR and keeps one entry per CDR3 protein. The repertoire includes 250,000 to 300,000 distinct CDR3 sequences, 89% of them detected once, and approximately 0.2% sits in the top ten. Source material: CD8+ T cells from PBMCs. The receptors shown here come from a human donor with multiple sclerosis. CDR3s include the opening cysteine and the closing phenylalanine or tryptophan. D genes are given only for firm matches. Clone size is shown for a subset of rows, as once, few, many or a class of expanded clone.

>16|-|-|TRBJ2-4|TRBV3-1
CASSHPEQGGKNIQYF
TGTGCCAGCAGCCACCCCGAACAGGGCGGAAAAAACATTCAGTACTTC
>14|-|TRBD2|TRBJ2-5|TRBV4-1
CASSRGGTSGTQYF
TGCGCCAGCAGCCGAGGTGGGACTAGCGGGACCCAGTACTTC
>15|-|-|TRBJ1-2|TRBV9
CASSPTGTGVYGYTF
TGTGCCAGCAGCCCCACCGGTACGGGGGTCTATGGCTACACCTTC
>15|-|TRBD2|TRBJ2-1|TRBV6-6
CASSYSRTSVGEQFF
TGTGCCAGCAGTTACTCGAGGACTAGCGTGGGTGAGCAGTTCTTC
>16|-|-|TRBJ2-7|TRBV7-9
CASSPRTPGQIYEQYF
TGTGCCAGCAGCCCAAGGACCCCGGGACAAATCTACGAGCAGTACTTC
>14|-|TRBD1|TRBJ1-1|TRBV20-1
CSGPSGQGPTEAFF
TGCAGTGGCCCGTCGGGACAGGGCCCAACTGAAGCTTTCTTT
>15|-|-|TRBJ1-2|TRBV20-1
CSARDQVDANYGYTF
TGCAGTGCTAGAGATCAAGTGGATGCTAACTATGGCTACACCTTC
>13|once|-|TRBJ2-5|TRBV7-9
CASSPPGPEGQYF
TGTGCCAGCAGCCCCCCCGGACCCGAGGGCCAGTACTTC
>14|-|-|TRBJ2-7|TRBV13
CATNVRGNSYEQYF
TGTGCCACCAACGTGAGGGGGAACTCCTACGAGCAGTACTTC
>17|-|TRBD2|TRBJ2-1|TRBV7-6
CASSSKLAGGPGNEQFF
TGTGCCAGCAGCTCTAAACTAGCGGGAGGGCCGGGCAATGAGCAGTTCTTC
>13|-|-|TRBJ2-2|TRBV20-1
CSARDLRDGELFF
TGCAGTGCTAGAGATCTCAGAGACGGGGAGCTGTTTTTT
>15|once|-|TRBJ1-2|TRBV4-3
CASSQDPIVNYGYTF
TGCGCCAGCAGCCAAGATCCGATCGTCAACTATGGCTACACCTTC
>18|-|-|TRBJ2-3|TRBV24-1
CATSDPTSTCPSTDTQYF
TGTGCCACCAGTGACCCGACTAGTACCTGCCCTAGCACAGATACGCAGTATTTT
>14|-|-|TRBJ1-5|TRBV6-9
CASSYERVPQPQHF
TGTGCCAGCAGTTACGAGCGGGTGCCTCAGCCCCAGCATTTT
>14|once|-|TRBJ2-1|TRBV20-1
CSVRKPFSYNEQFF
TGCAGTGTAAGGAAGCCTTTTTCCTACAATGAGCAGTTCTTC
>15|-|-|TRBJ2-5|TRBV7-2
CASSDGGWGRETQYF
TGTGCCAGCAGCGACGGAGGGTGGGGCCGAGAGACCCAGTACTTC
>17|-|-|TRBJ2-2|TRBV7-9
CASSPRGGAGNTGELFF
TGTGCCAGCAGCCCCCGTGGGGGCGCGGGGAACACCGGGGAGCTGTTTTTT
>15|few|-|TRBJ2-3|TRBV15
CATSRARGITDTQYF
TGTGCCACCAGCAGGGCTCGGGGGATCACAGATACGCAGTATTTT
>11|-|-|TRBJ1-1|TRBV11-2
CASSADWQAFF
TGTGCCAGCAGCGCGGACTGGCAAGCTTTCTTT
>16|-|TRBD1|TRBJ2-7|TRBV28
CASSNPGQGNRYEQYF
TGTGCCAGCAGTAACCCTGGACAGGGGAATCGCTACGAGCAGTACTTC
>13|-|-|TRBJ1-5|TRBV30
CAWSQEFNQPQHF
TGTGCCTGGAGTCAGGAATTCAATCAGCCCCAGCATTTT
>12|-|-|TRBJ2-7|TRBV29-1
CSVYSQGSEQYF
TGCAGCGTGTATTCGCAGGGTAGCGAGCAGTACTTC
>16|once|TRBD1|TRBJ2-5|TRBV20-1
CSARDLRTGTQETQYF
TGCAGTGCTAGAGATCTGAGGACAGGGACCCAAGAGACCCAGTACTTC
>14|-|-|TRBJ1-6|TRBV4-1
CASSPSGANSPLHF
TGCGCCAGCAGCCCGTCCGGGGCCAATTCACCCCTCCACTTT
>13|-|-|TRBJ1-2|TRBV23-1
CASSQSPGPSYTF
TGCGCCAGCAGTCAATCGCCAGGGCCGAGCTACACCTTC
>12|-|-|TRBJ1-1|TRBV29-1
CSVVFPNTEAFF
TGCAGCGTTGTATTTCCGAACACTGAAGCTTTCTTT
>16|-|TRBD2|TRBJ2-3|TRBV6-4
CASSDSERGSTDTQYF
TGTGCCAGCAGTGACTCCGAGCGGGGGAGCACAGATACGCAGTATTTT
>13|-|TRBD1|TRBJ2-7|TRBV19
CASSTGTGTEQYF
TGTGCCAGTAGTACCGGGACAGGGACCGAGCAGTACTTC
>14|few|-|TRBJ2-5|TRBV3-1
CASSQGGLGETQYF
TGTGCCAGCAGCCAAGGGGGACTTGGAGAGACCCAGTACTTC
>16|-|TRBD2|TRBJ2-1|TRBV5-4
CASSLVAGGFIDEQFF
TGTGCCAGCAGCTTGGTAGCGGGAGGTTTTATCGATGAGCAGTTCTTC
>16|-|-|TRBJ2-2|TRBV18
CASTRSASANTGELFF
TGTGCCAGCACACGGTCGGCTAGCGCCAACACCGGGGAGCTGTTTTTT
>15|-|-|TRBJ2-2|TRBV12-3/TRBV12-4
CASSSRARGTGELFF
TGTGCCAGCAGTTCCCGGGCCCGCGGCACCGGGGAGCTGTTTTTT
>14|-|-|TRBJ2-5|TRBV18
CASSPVPTQETQYF
TGTGCCAGCTCACCTGTACCAACACAAGAGACCCAGTACTTC
>16|once|TRBD1|TRBJ2-1|TRBV7-3
CASSPGTGGPRNEQFF
TGTGCCAGCAGCCCGGGGACAGGGGGCCCGAGAAATGAGCAGTTCTTC
>17|-|-|TRBJ1-2|TRBV5-1
CASSLEFAGKTNYGYTF
TGCGCCAGCAGCTTGGAATTTGCGGGGAAAACAAACTATGGCTACACCTTC
>10|-|-|TRBJ2-7|TRBV29-1
CSVVSYEQYF
TGCAGCGTTGTATCCTACGAGCAGTACTTC
>14|-|-|TRBJ2-6|TRBV7-9
CASSLVSGANVLTF
TGTGCCAGCAGCCTTGTCTCTGGGGCCAACGTCCTGACTTTC
>15|-|-|TRBJ1-4|TRBV4-3
CASSPLPRIDEKLFF
TGCGCCAGCAGTCCCCTACCAAGAATAGATGAAAAACTGTTTTTT
>17|-|-|TRBJ2-7|TRBV6-1
CASSEVMGTGLAYEQYF
TGTGCCAGCAGTGAAGTAATGGGTACAGGACTTGCCTACGAGCAGTACTTC
>17|once|-|TRBJ2-7|TRBV4-3
CASSPEILLGSSYEQYF
TGCGCCAGCAGTCCCGAGATCTTACTAGGATCGTCCTACGAGCAGTACTTC
>16|-|-|TRBJ2-7|TRBV27
CASSSVLGLWGYEQYF
TGTGCCAGCAGTAGCGTATTGGGGCTATGGGGCTACGAGCAGTACTTC
>13|once|-|TRBJ2-7|TRBV6-2/TRBV6-3
CASSYSDGYERYF
TGTGCCAGCAGTTACTCGGACGGATACGAGCGGTACTTC
>13|-|TRBD1|TRBJ1-2|TRBV7-8
CASSTDRGYGYTF
TGTGCCAGCAGCACCGACAGGGGCTATGGCTACACCTTC
>15|-|-|TRBJ2-7|TRBV27
CASSLSAGAFYEQYF
TGTGCCAGCAGTTTATCGGCGGGGGCCTTCTACGAGCAGTACTTC
>15|-|-|TRBJ2-6|TRBV19
CASSFGTSGVDVLTF
TGTGCCAGTAGTTTTGGGACGAGTGGAGTCGACGTCCTGACTTTC
>18|-|-|TRBJ2-5|TRBV21-1
CATQPGPRPGTRQKTQYF
TGTGCCACCCAGCCCGGCCCGCGCCCCGGGACACGCCAGAAGACCCAGTACTTC
>12|-|TRBD1|TRBJ1-1|TRBV19
CATRDRNTEAFF
TGTGCCACCCGGGACAGGAACACTGAAGCTTTCTTT
>16|-|-|TRBJ1-2|TRBV4-3
CASSQDPIQFTYGYTF
TGCGCCAGCAGCCAAGATCCGATACAGTTTACTTATGGCTACACCTTC
>14|-|TRBD2|TRBJ2-7|TRBV20-1
CSASVPGGPHEQYF
TGCAGTGCTAGTGTGCCGGGAGGGCCCCACGAGCAGTACTTC
>14|-|TRBD2|TRBJ2-3|TRBV6-4
CASSESGNTDTQYF
TGTGCCAGCAGTGAGAGCGGGAACACAGATACGCAGTATTTT
>19|-|-|TRBJ2-6|TRBV4-3
CASSQDPGLRASGANVLTF
TGCGCCAGCAGCCAAGACCCGGGACTGAGAGCCTCTGGGGCCAACGTCCTGACTTTC
>16|-|-|TRBJ2-3|TRBV7-9
CASSLFRQPYTDTQYF
TGTGCCAGCAGCTTATTCCGGCAGCCATACACAGATACGCAGTATTTT
>14|-|-|TRBJ2-1|TRBV2
CASSESTSINEQFF
TGTGCCAGCAGTGAGTCTACTAGCATTAATGAGCAGTTCTTC
>14|-|-|TRBJ1-2|TRBV25-1
CASSAEEEVYGYTF
TGTGCCAGCAGTGCAGAGGAGGAGGTCTATGGCTACACCTTC
>18|-|-|TRBJ1-2|TRBV7-2
CASSPIGVNRAPNYGYTF
TGTGCCAGCAGCCCCATAGGCGTCAATAGGGCCCCTAACTATGGCTACACCTTC
>17|-|-|TRBJ2-5|TRBV27
CASSPPSRQTVQETQYF
TGTGCCAGCAGTCCACCCTCCCGACAGACAGTCCAAGAGACCCAGTACTTC
>15|-|TRBD2|TRBJ2-1|TRBV14
CASSQDMGLAYEQFF
TGTGCCAGCAGCCAAGATATGGGACTAGCTTACGAGCAGTTCTTC
>12|-|-|TRBJ2-7|TRBV28
CASSSLGLEQYF
TGTGCCAGCAGTTCCCTAGGGCTCGAGCAGTACTTC
>14|-|-|TRBJ2-7|TRBV29-1
CSAIQGRGGYEQYF
TGCAGCGCCATACAGGGAAGAGGTGGCTACGAGCAGTACTTC
>17|-|TRBD2|TRBJ2-2|TRBV27
CASSLSRRGALTGELFF
TGTGCCAGCAGTTTATCAAGGCGGGGGGCACTTACCGGGGAGCTGTTTTTT